Only a few counts were recorded for the clone carrying this T cell receptor (beta chain). The antigen remains undetermined. These data come from a study of blood T cells in healthy people across ages. This CDR3 spans 13 amino acids. Between the trimmed V and J ends, which lost 5 bases and 5 bases, there was a span of 12 bases. Germline CDR1 is SNHLY and CDR2 is FYNNEI. Study-wide points: Changes in expanded clonotypes were possibly confounded, as the CMV status of donors was unknown. Older age coincided with a roughly linear decline in TCR beta diversity per million T cells.

Primed by a sample-barcoded 5' primer and a J-beta primer mix, a second PCR proceeded for roughly 7 to 12 cycles. TCRdb reprocessed the 5' RACE reads via MiXCR and lists one record per CDR3 protein. Of 1.5 million to 2 million distinct CDR3 sequences listed, less than 50% were seen once; the top ten hold roughly 2%. The sample taken for sequencing was blood. The sequence was collected from a woman aged 35 to 49 in good health. This chain joins TRBV2 and TRBJ1-2; unclear D gene. The CDR3 here is CASSPGPAYGYTF. The CDR3 coding sequence is TGTGCCAGCAGTCCCGGACCGGCATATGGCTACACCTTC.